Reported below is one T cell receptor beta chain. No antigen is known for it. No base-level quality is on record; no much larger clone is a single base apart. The cohort comprised more than 550 healthy bone marrow donors. At the time of sampling, every cohort member was nominally healthy, though immune exposures that went unrecorded were likely present. The donor tested CMV seropositive and was one of the 289 seropositive cohort members. A peripheral blood sample was provided by each donor, and peripheral blood mononuclear cells were used for TCR beta sequencing. Genomic DNA was extracted from the blood cell samples with the Qiagen DNeasy Blood Extraction Kit. The data originate from a study of cytomegalovirus exposure and HLA in healthy donors (dated by TCRdb to the late 2010s). Regarding the study in general: According to an earlier analysis of 550 to 750 of the donors, some 180 million T cells yielded 117 million unique TCR beta sequences and less than 300 Gb of sequence data. Approximately 310 gigabases of sequencing data and tens of millions of unique TCR sequences were included in an early release covering roughly 600 HLA-typed donors. Among the roughly 380 genotyped donors, approximately 81% belonged to the genetic ancestry cluster associated with self-reported Caucasian donors. The aim of the study was to test whether cataloging public T cell receptors could identify signatures of past pathogen exposure. The T cell repertoires of around 670 subjects were profiled by immunosequencing and related to cytomegalovirus serostatus. A separate validation cohort of over a hundred different subjects was used in addition to the roughly 640-subject first cohort. To predict cytomegalovirus infection status, the study brought together high-throughput TCR immunosequencing, statistical association of individual TCRs with disease status, and machine learning. A later analysis re-examined previously published TCR beta repertoires from about 670 donors and added high-resolution HLA genotyping to investigate patterns of TCR occurrence. Rather than drawing on any new phenotypic data, the later analysis identified candidate immune exposures from TCR beta sequences and the way those sequences occurred across donors. In an earlier analysis of a few hundred of the donors, high-throughput TCR beta sequencing was used to judge whether each TCR beta V gene segment behaved as functional or pseudogenic. Alongside the repertoire data, information on donor age, sex, ethnicity and CMV serostatus was compiled. In a later genetic analysis, genome-wide SNP genotypes for about 55% of the roughly 700 donors were used, and that subset was treated as a discovery cohort. Every discovery cohort repertoire had been produced on one sequencing platform. HLA typing included class I and class II loci at four-digit resolution. Typing coverage varied by locus: roughly 629-630 donors for A, B, C, DRB1 and DQB1; approximately 560 for DQA1; over 600 for DPA1; roughly 450 for DPB1. Four or five DR-DQ haplotypes were handled as single units for association and clustering because linkage in the cohort was strong. Among some 400 genotyped donors of the cohort, an average of around 250,000 unique TCR beta nucleotide sequences was sequenced per donor, of which approximately 19% were non-productive. Study-wide findings and limitations: The earlier analysis of 587 of the donors excluded around 17 rarely observed V segments, including chromosome 9 orphons, because counts were too low. In a later genetic analysis, fewer N-insertions in productive TCRs were reported among donors in an Asian-associated ancestry cluster than the approximately 670-donor mean. CMV serostatus was the only immune exposure information available for the cohort. A later analysis associated 16,951 TCR beta sequences with specific HLA alleles at a false discovery rate of 0.05. Presence/absence analyses assumed roughly uniform sequencing depth across donors, an assumption that may not hold. Across donors, most TCR sequences were observed very rarely, whereas some public TCRs were present in many individuals. In vitro tests confirmed that three of the cytomegalovirus-associated TCR beta chains recognize cytomegalovirus antigens. In a later analysis, HLA-associated TCR beta chains showed more clonal expansion and lower generation probabilities than non-associated chains that were equally common. This cohort had only TCR beta chains sequenced, and the lack of alpha or paired-chain data limited which features could be detected. According to a later analysis, TCR association rates differed among HLA loci, with DRB1 alleles showing the most associated TCRs and HLA-C alleles showing the fewest. In a later analysis, several top co-occurrence clusters were reported to appear linked to parvovirus B19, influenza, CMV and Epstein-Barr virus. V-gene and J-gene trimming of TCR beta chains was associated with a missense DCLRE1C variant in a later genetic analysis, and the association was replicated in an independent cohort. When HLA alleles, especially DR and DQ, strongly co-occurred, attributing TCR associations to individual alleles was difficult. In a later analysis, most CMV-associated TCR beta chains were found to appear HLA-restricted, with HLA associations seemingly driven largely by CMV exposure. Correlated functional status among segregating V segments might be attributable to linkage disequilibrium, but an unknown experimental factor could not be ruled out. In an earlier analysis of 587 of the donors, most TCR beta V segments appeared in productive rearrangements about 87% or about 30% of the time, broadly matching IMGT annotations. In both the original and validation cohorts, the classifier was reported to diagnose cytomegalovirus status with high specificity and sensitivity. A further reported finding was that TCR beta sequences accurately predicted the HLA-A and HLA-B alleles for most subjects in the first cohort. According to the authors, the approach could potentially be generalized to other disease states and immunological phenotypes. Because HLA typing was missing for some donors at each locus, association tests included only the typed subset. A group of highly shared sequence variants was considered likely to be a technical artifact of the sequencing pipeline. The study gave a list of some 150 TCR beta chains associated with cytomegalovirus.

The library was generated by the immunoSEQ multiplex PCR assay. A mixture of 60 forward primers for TCR Vbeta segments and 13 reverse primers for TCR Jbeta segments was used in the multiplex PCR. The CDR3 region of rearranged TCR beta genes was amplified from genomic DNA with a multiplex PCR assay. Amplified TCR beta libraries were sequenced as 87-base-pair reads on the Illumina HiSeq System. As for how the authors treated the data: Across the 700 or so repertoires, a later analysis counted some 81 million unique TCR beta chains, roughly 11 million of which were shared by at least two donors. A nearest-neighbor algorithm error-corrected the raw reads and collapsed the reads into unique sequences, merging closely related sequences to remove PCR and sequencing errors. CDR3 sequences were aligned to IMGT reference sequences to assign V, D and J gene segments. Each retained sequence needed at least a six-nucleotide match to both a V gene segment and a J gene segment. A rearrangement counted as productive if the CDR3 had no stop codons and remained in frame with V and J, and every other rearrangement counted as non-productive. Following IMGT convention, CDR3 was defined as the stretch from the second conserved V-encoded cysteine up to the conserved J-encoded phenylalanine. The earlier analysis of approximately 590 of the donors excluded any sequence lacking an unambiguous match to a single V gene segment. In an earlier analysis of some 590 of the donors, V segments were called functional above 56.7% productive rearrangements and were called segregating when the between-donor standard deviation exceeded 5%. A statistical classification framework was built to diagnose cytomegalovirus status from the catalog of TCR beta chain sequences. V and J gene assignment, in a later analysis, came from comparing TCR nucleotide sequences with IMGT/GENE-DB human TR gene sequences. In a later analysis, CDR3 sequences and most-parsimonious VDJ recombination scenarios were assigned using the TCRdist pipeline. A later analysis defined each TCR beta chain by its CDR3 amino acid sequence plus V-gene family, and excluded reads lacking a unique V-gene family. As a way to deal with suspected cross-contamination and a sequencing artifact, a later analysis dropped roughly 600 nucleotide sequences that were highly shared and had low generation probability. In a later analysis, a clonal expansion index for each public chain was calculated from normalized within-repertoire ranks of inferred template counts. Generation probabilities in a later analysis came from a VDJ recombination model fitted to out-of-frame rearrangements, and those results were checked against IGoR. Hypergeometric tests were used in a later analysis to score TCR-TCR, TCR-HLA and TCR-CMV co-occurrence, with a repertoire-size bias correction applied to the TCR pairs. A later analysis estimated false discovery rates by permuting HLA or CMV assignments 20 times. In a later analysis, co-occurring TCRs were grouped using DBSCAN, with TCRdist sequence similarity added in when clustering inside HLA-allele-positive subsets. Co-occurrence clustering excluded repertoires with fewer than 30,000 or more than 120,000 public chains, plus five with anomalous nucleotide sharing. As stored in TCRdb, this immuneACCESS dataset retains in-frame rearrangements with V and J assigned. A fraction of the clones does not appear; measured against another copy, unresolved V genes explain less than half of the discrepancy, and the remainder lacks a known reason. V, J and clone size are taken as reported in that table, and D and trimming were inferred from the DNA itself. The sample table contains 120,000 or so clones; only one count was recorded for 79% of them. Roughly 5.6% of the sample lies in the top ten.

The TCR comes from a man aged 25 to 40 in good health and CMV-seropositive. The sample comprised PBMCs.

The DNA sequence is given as TGTGCCAGCAGCGCCAGGGGGGCTCTGGGGAACACCATATATTTT. This yields the protein CASSARGALGNTIYF. The chain links TRBV9 with TRBJ1-3; 7 bases in the middle match TRBD1. The CDR3 spans 15 residues, from the cysteine through the phenylalanine. Only CDR3 DNA is held: 45 bases, read in frame from base 1. From a lookup of the germline V gene, CDR1 and CDR2 are SGDLS and YYNGEE. V ends up 3 bases short and J 7 bases short, with an unmatched junction base count of 10.